This TCR beta chain comes out of a study of blood T cell repertoires in COVID-19. On the study more broadly: Collection of acute and convalescent COVID-19 samples took place in the United States, Italy and Spain. The cDNA or gDNA used as material had been derived from T cells, B-cell-depleted T cells, or PBMCs.

Germline trimming cut 5 bases from V and 0 bases from J; bases unmatched to any gene: 7. The germline gives CDR1 SGHVS, CDR2 FQNEAQ. The CDR3 runs 16 residues. Per the original methods: Reference gene primer amplification in the assay estimated nucleated cell counts. Sequenced by immunoSEQ multiplex PCR; TCRdb stores in-frame clones only, minus some. V and J calls and clone size are those listed in that table; D and trimming were worked out from the DNA. The sample comprises about 140,000 clones, about four fifths of which are singletons, and more than 7% rests with the top ten. The source material was peripheral blood. The rearrangement joins TRBV7-8 to TRBJ1-1; 9 nucleotides align to TRBD1. This clonotype was sampled from a human donor in a cohort sampled during active COVID-19. The CDR3 DNA reads TGTGCCAGCAGCCTACAGGGGGCAAACATGAACACTGAAGCTTTCTTT. It specifies CASSLQGANMNTEAFF.